One sample yielded the 24 T cell receptor beta chains listed below, sequenced in a study of T cells after posttransplantation cyclophosphamide. The assay was immunoSEQ multiplex PCR, and TCRdb's table has in-frame clones only and misses some. The sample holds about 44,000 clones, and no clone turns up only once. Sequencing was carried out using PBMCs. These receptor sequences come from a man aged 35-49 years in good health, CMV-negative, and a related stem cell transplant donor.

This clone was observed at least ten times. The chain has TRBV14 and TRBJ2-6, with unresolved D. V was pared by 1 base and J by 0 bases, with 7 bases between. The CDR3 has 16 amino acids. Germline CDR1 reads SGHDN; CDR2 reads FVKESK. CDR3 coding DNA: TGTGCCAGCAGCCAAGGGAGTCGCTCTGGGGCCAACGTCCTGACTTTC. Translating it yields CASSQGSRSGANVLTF.

This clone was seen at least ten times. The chain couples TRBV10-3 to TRBJ1-1; possibly TRBD1 for D (6 bases). This CDR3 is built from 12 residues. Germline CDR1 and CDR2: ENHRY and SYGVKD. Trimming shortened V by 0 bases and J by 10 bases, and 9 bases separated the two germline ends. DNA for the CDR3: TGTGCCATCAGTGAGTCCAAGGGGGTAGCTTTCTTT. Amino acid sequence: CAISESKGVAFF.

This clone rates as medium-sized. The chain uses TRBV6-1 and TRBJ2-5; D is perhaps TRBD2 (5 bases). V was pared by 2 bases and J by 5 bases, with 18 bases between. The CDR3 is 16 residues long. In germline, CDR1 is MNHNS, CDR2 SASEGT. The CDR3 reads CASSEYTSMSGETQYF. DNA for the CDR3: TGTGCCAGCAGTGAATACACTAGTATGAGTGGGGAGACCCAGTACTTC.

At least ten counts were recorded for this clone. CDR3 region: CASSLTGTGTYEQYV. The CDR3 DNA reads TGTGCCAGCAGTTTAACCGGGACAGGGACCTACGAGCAGTACGTC. The chain links TRBV6-5 to TRBJ2-7, with TRBD1 matching 9 bases. CDR1 and CDR2 from the germline V gene are MNHEY and SVGAGI. The CDR3 covers 15 residues. The V segment lost 4 bases and the J segment 2 bases; nucleotides outside the gene matches: 6.

This clone has a count of ten or more. The chain recombines TRBV7-2 with TRBJ1-5; tentatively, D is TRBD1 (6 bases). The germline gives CDR1 SGHTA, CDR2 FQGNSA. The CDR3 covers 17 residues. V was shortened by 4 bases and J by 0 bases, with 16 bases between the two germline ends. The CDR3 DNA reads as TGTGCCAGCAGCTCACAGGGAGGGCCCATTAGCAATCAGCCCCAGCATTTT. Translated: CASSSQGGPISNQPQHF.

Ten or more counts support this clone. The rearrangement links TRBV4-1 to TRBJ2-1; D remains ambiguous. This CDR3 has 13 amino acids. The germline gives CDR1 MGHRA, CDR2 YSYEKL. V lost 4 bases, J lost 1 base, and 5 bases lay in between. The CDR3 sequence is CASSLYSYNEQFF. The CDR3 DNA follows: TGCGCCAGCAGCCTGTATTCCTACAATGAGCAGTTCTTC.

Many counts were recorded for this clone. The chain carries TRBV11-3 and TRBJ2-1, with TRBD2 as a possible D gene (6 bases). The CDR3 sequence is 13 residues long. The V and J ends lost 1 base and 7 bases respectively, with 8 bases between them. CDR1 is SGHNT and CDR2 is YENEEA in the germline V gene. Here the CDR3 reads CASSLASGNEQFF. DNA of the CDR3: TGTGCCAGCAGCTTAGCGAGCGGGAATGAGCAGTTCTTC. Complete variable domain (other parts from reference TRBV11-3 and TRBJ2-1): EAGVVQSPRYKIIEKKQPVAFWCNPISGHNTLYWYLQNLGQGPELLIRYENEEAVDDSQLPKDRFSAERLKGVDSTLKIQPAELGDSAVYLCASSLASGNEQFFGPGTRLTVL.

This clone was seen many times. The chain links TRBV7-9 to TRBJ1-1, with 8 bases matching TRBD1. This CDR3 is 15 amino acids long. J lost 1 base, V lost 2 bases, and 3 bases had no gene match. Germline CDR1 is SEHNR and CDR2 is FQNEAQ (reference sequence). In DNA, the CDR3 is TGTGCCAGCAGCTTATTGGGGACAGGGAACACTGAAGCTTTCTTT. Translated, it gives CASSLLGTGNTEAFF.

There are many counts of this clone. The V call is TRBV11-3, the J call TRBJ1-1; D is uncertain. Germline V gives CDR1 SGHNT, CDR2 YENEEA. V lost 6 bases and J 4 bases, leaving 12 bases between the germline ends. The CDR3 is 13 amino acids. The CDR3 loop reads CASRGPSGTEAFF. The CDR3 coding sequence is TGTGCCAGCAGGGGTCCGTCAGGCACTGAAGCTTTCTTT.

This clone was seen many times. V is TRBV5-6 and J is TRBJ2-7, with D maybe TRBD2 (5 bases). The ends were cut back, 3 bases at V and 7 bases at J, with 11 bases in the middle. The CDR3 loop spans 12 amino acids. CDR1 and CDR2 from the germline V gene are SGHDT and YYEEEE. This CDR3 is CASSYGGREQYV. The DNA of the CDR3 is TGTGCCAGCAGCTATGGAGGCCGAGAGCAGTACGTC.

The chain couples TRBV9 to TRBJ2-7; a possible D gene is TRBD1 (5 bases). CDR3 length: 14 residues. Germline V CDR1 and CDR2: SGDLS, YYNGEE. Trimming removed 2 bases from V and 3 bases from J, with 12 bases in between. CDR3 region: CASSVSDTSYEQYF. CDR3 in DNA: TGTGCCAGCAGCGTTTCGGACACCAGCTACGAGCAGTACTTC.

A word on this clone: Distinct nucleotide sequences in the sample also encode this CDR3. The gene calls are TRBV13 and TRBJ2-5; 13 nucleotides line up with TRBD2. The CDR3 runs to 18 residues. V was clipped by 3 bases and J by 5 bases; unmatched bases: 12. Looked up from germline, CDR1 is PRHDT and CDR2 is FYEKMQ (reference sequence). The chain's CDR3 is CASSFSETSGGLMETQYF. The CDR3 coding sequence is TGTGCCAGCAGCTTTTCGGAGACTAGCGGGGGGTTAATGGAGACCCAGTACTTC.

This chain links TRBV6-1 with TRBJ2-1; tentatively, D is TRBD1 (6 bases). This CDR3 comprises 14 residues. Germline-derived CDR1 and CDR2 are MNHNS and SASEGT. The V end lost 0 bases, the J end lost 5 bases, and 8 bases lay between the germline ends. Written as DNA, the CDR3 is TGTGCCAGCAGTGAAGCAGGGGGAAACAATGAGCAGTTCTTC. This encodes CASSEAGGNNEQFF.

At least ten counts were recorded for this clone. The rearrangement joins TRBV7-8 to TRBJ1-3, with D unresolved. Per the germline V gene, CDR1 is SGHVS and CDR2 is FQNEAQ. Trimming took off 1 base at V and 3 bases at J, with 13 bases between the two ends. This CDR3 is built from 16 residues. The DNA for the CDR3 is TGTGCCAGCAGCTTAGGACTTTCCCTATTTGGAAACACCATATATTTT. Amino acids: CASSLGLSLFGNTIYF.

This clone occurred many times. The chain links TRBV10-2 to TRBJ1-5; D unresolved. Trimming took 3 bases from V and 7 from J, leaving 10 bases between them. The length of the CDR3 is 13 residues. CDR1 is WSHSY and CDR2 is SAAADI in the germline V gene. The CDR3 loop reads CASSEAGRQPQHF. The CDR3, as DNA: TGCGCCAGCAGTGAAGCGGGCCGCCAGCCCCAGCATTTT.

This clone was counted ten times or more. The chain couples TRBV28 to TRBJ2-7, with 10 positions matching TRBD1. The germline gives CDR1 MDHEN, CDR2 SYDVKM. Germline trimming cut 4 bases from V and 3 bases from J; bases unmatched to any gene: 6. The CDR3 loop spans 15 amino acids. The CDR3 is CASSSPGTGVYEQYV. The DNA for the CDR3 is TGTGCCAGCAGTTCCCCGGGGACAGGGGTCTACGAGCAGTACGTC.

This clone was found many times. The V call is TRBV9, the J call TRBJ1-1; D ambiguous. Germline CDR1 is SGDLS and CDR2 is YYNGEE. This CDR3 is 13 amino acids long. With 3 bases removed from V and 2 bases from J, the gap between germline ends came to 8 bases. Here the CDR3 reads CASSGSTNTEAFF. CDR3 bases: TGTGCCAGCAGCGGGTCGACTAACACTGAAGCTTTCTTT.

The chain links TRBV11-1 to TRBJ2-1, with 7 bases identical to TRBD2. Per the germline V gene, CDR1 is SGHAT and CDR2 is FQDESV (reference sequence). The trim removed 5 bases at V and 5 bases at J, leaving 9 bases unmatched. The CDR3 consists of 15 residues. The CDR3 DNA is TGTGCCAGCAGCCCTCCTTGGCGGGAGAACAATGAGCAGTTCTTC. Encoded protein: CASSPPWRENNEQFF.

The V gene is TRBV6-5, the J gene TRBJ2-7, with D possibly matching TRBD1 (5 bases). The germline V and J ends were trimmed by 5 bases and 6 bases, with 11 bases remaining between them. CDR3 size: 12 residues. CDR1 is MNHEY and CDR2 is SVGAGI in the germline V gene. CDR3 residues: CASSRPQGEQYF. CDR3 DNA sequence: TGTGCCAGCAGTCGGCCGCAGGGCGAGCAGTACTTC.

There are many counts of this clone. The gene calls are TRBV27 and TRBJ2-6; possibly TRBD1 for D (5 bases). This CDR3 contains 17 residues. Germline loops: CDR1 MNHEY, CDR2 SMNVEV (reference sequence). Between the trimmed V and J ends, which lost 5 bases and 1 base, there was a span of 15 bases. The CDR3 is CASSLNSRVSGANVLTF. In DNA, the CDR3 is TGTGCCAGCAGTCTAAACTCCAGGGTTTCTGGGGCCAACGTCCTGACTTTC.

This clone was seen at least ten times. The rearrangement joins TRBV5-4 to TRBJ2-2, with D maybe TRBD1 (5 bases). Germline CDR1 is SGHNT and CDR2 is YYREEE (reference sequence). The V end lost 4 bases, the J end lost 3 bases, and 16 bases lay between the germline ends. The CDR3 is 16 amino acids. CDR3 in amino acids: CASSAYAGKDTGELFF. As DNA, the CDR3 is TGTGCCAGCAGCGCCTATGCAGGGAAGGACACCGGGGAGCTGTTTTTT.

This clone has a count of ten or more. The V gene is TRBV15, the J gene TRBJ1-6, with a possible D match to TRBD1 (6 bases). V shed 0 bases and J shed 7 bases, with 22 bases lying between them. Germline V gene sequence: CDR1 LNHNV, CDR2 YYDKDF (reference sequence). This CDR3 has 19 amino acids. This CDR3 reads CATSRDRVSTGQLNSPLHF. CDR3 in DNA: TGTGCCACCAGCAGAGATCGGGTATCGACAGGTCAATTGAATTCACCCCTCCACTTT.

This clone appeared a few times. The chain joins TRBV19 to TRBJ2-5, with TRBD2 matching 9 bases. Unmatched junction bases numbered 13, after V lost 3 bases and J lost 5 bases. CDR1 is LNHDA and CDR2 is SQIVND in the germline V gene (reference sequence). The CDR3 is 17 amino acids. The CDR3 loop is CASSILPTSGRGETQYF. The CDR3 region has the DNA TGTGCCAGTAGTATTCTCCCGACTAGCGGTAGGGGGGAGACCCAGTACTTC.

This clone came up many times. V is TRBV29-1 and J is TRBJ1-1, with a tentative D call TRBD1 (6 bases). Trimming cost V 3 bases and J 2 bases, with 13 bases left between them. The CDR3 has 14 residues. Germline CDR1 SQVTM, CDR2 ANQGSEA. The CDR3 spells CSVDATGVNTEAFF. Written as DNA, the CDR3 is TGCAGCGTTGACGCGACAGGAGTAAACACTGAAGCTTTCTTT.